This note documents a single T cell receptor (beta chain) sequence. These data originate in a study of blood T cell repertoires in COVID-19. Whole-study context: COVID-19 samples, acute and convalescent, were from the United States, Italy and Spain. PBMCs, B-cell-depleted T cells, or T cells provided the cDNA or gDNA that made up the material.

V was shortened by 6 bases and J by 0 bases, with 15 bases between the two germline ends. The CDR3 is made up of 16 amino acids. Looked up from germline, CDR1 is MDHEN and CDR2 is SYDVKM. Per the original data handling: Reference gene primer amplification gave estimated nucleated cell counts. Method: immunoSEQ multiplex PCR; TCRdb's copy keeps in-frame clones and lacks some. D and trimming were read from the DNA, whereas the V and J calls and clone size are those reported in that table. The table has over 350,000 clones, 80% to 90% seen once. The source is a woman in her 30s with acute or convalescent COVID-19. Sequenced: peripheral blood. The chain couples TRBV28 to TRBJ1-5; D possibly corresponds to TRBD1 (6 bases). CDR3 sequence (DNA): TGTGCCAGCAGCTCTAGGACAGCAGGTAGCAATCAGCCCCAGCATTTT. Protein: CASSSRTAGSNQPQHF. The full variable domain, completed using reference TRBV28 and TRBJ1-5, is DVKVTQSSRYLVKRTGEKVFLECVQDMDHENMFWYRQDPGLGLRLIYFSYDVKMKEKGDIPEGYSVSREKKERFSLILESASTNQTSMYLCASSSRTAGSNQPQHFGDGTRLSIL.